Below are 19 T cell receptor beta chains sequenced from a single sample in a study of glioma-infiltrating T cells after dendritic cell vaccination. The repertoire was sequenced with immunoSEQ multiplex PCR; TCRdb's copy has only in-frame clones and lacks some. The sample holds 40,000 to 60,000 clones, less than 90% seen once. Sequencing was performed on blood, taken before dendritic cell vaccination. The receptors derive from a human donor with glioblastoma.

The chain links TRBV7-9 to TRBJ2-7, with D unclear. The CDR3 runs 13 residues. CDR1 and CDR2 from the germline V gene are SEHNR and FQNEAQ (reference sequence). V was clipped by 5 bases and J by 0 bases, with 8 bases between them. In DNA form, the CDR3 reads TGTGCCAGCAGCCGAGACACCTCCTACGAGCAGTACTTC. It specifies CASSRDTSYEQYF.

This clone came up once. This rearrangement joins TRBV5-1 to TRBJ2-7; maybe TRBD1 (6 bases). The CDR3 runs to 15 residues. The germline gives CDR1 SGHRS, CDR2 YFSETQ. V shed 3 bases and J shed 2 bases, with 15 bases lying between them. CDR3 coding DNA: TGCGCCAGCAGCTCCCTCGGCCAGGGGCCCTACGAGCAGTACTTC. Amino acids: CASSSLGQGPYEQYF.

This chain joins TRBV9 and TRBJ2-3, with 9 bases fitting TRBD2. CDR1 and CDR2 from the germline V gene are SGDLS and YYNGEE. Unmatched junction bases numbered 10, after V lost 4 bases and J lost 4 bases. The length of the CDR3 is 16 residues. DNA of the CDR3: TGTGCCAGCAGCCCTACGCCGGCGGGGGGGGCAGATACGCAGTATTTT. Residues: CASSPTPAGGADTQYF.

The chain combines TRBV10-3 with TRBJ2-2, with D possibly matching TRBD1 (5 bases). CDR3 length equals 14 residues. The V end lost 10 bases, the J end lost 2 bases, and 14 bases lay between the germline ends. Germline CDR1 ENHRY, CDR2 SYGVKD. Written as DNA, the CDR3 is TGTGCCACGTCACAGGAGCTAAACACCGGGGAGCTGTTTTTT. Translation: CATSQELNTGELFF.

The rearrangement links TRBV7-2 to TRBJ2-5; 10 bases match TRBD2. CDR1 is SGHTA and CDR2 is FQGNSA in the germline V gene. The V gene end was trimmed by 5 bases and the J gene end by 5 bases; junction bases not matched to a gene: 11. This CDR3 comprises 16 residues. The CDR3 nucleotides read TGTGCCAGCAGCCCTGGGCTAGCGGGGGCTAGTGAGACCCAGTACTTC. Translation gives CASSPGLAGASETQYF.

J is TRBJ2-3 and V is TRBV19; 7 bases line up with TRBD1. The CDR3 is 17 amino acids. J gave up 4 bases and V 0 bases, and 10 bases lay outside the gene matches. The germline CDR1 and CDR2 sequences are LNHDA and SQIVND (reference sequence). CDR3 residues: CASSIDGPTGIADTQYF. The CDR3 nucleotides are TGTGCCAGTAGTATAGATGGTCCGACAGGGATCGCAGATACGCAGTATTTT.

The chain combines TRBV30 with TRBJ1-4, with 7 bases lining up with TRBD1. The CDR3 runs 14 residues. Germline V CDR1 and CDR2: GTSNPN, SVGIG (reference sequence). V was pared by 2 bases and J by 7 bases, with 7 bases of the junction left unmatched. In DNA form, the CDR3 reads TGTGCCTGGAGTTGGTCGAGGGGGCGTGAAAAACTGTTTTTT. Its protein is CAWSWSRGREKLFF.

The V call is TRBV5-1, the J call TRBJ1-2, with D maybe TRBD1 (5 bases). The germline V gene has CDR1 SGHRS and CDR2 YFSETQ. V was shortened by 0 bases and J by 7 bases, with 10 bases between the two germline ends. The CDR3 contains 13 residues. DNA for the CDR3: TGCGCCAGCAGCTTGGGGGGCTCAGGTGGCTACACCTTC. This sequence encodes CASSLGGSGGYTF.

The chain couples TRBV12-5 to TRBJ2-7; no firm D call. V gave up 4 bases and J gave up 2 bases, with 12 bases separating them. Germline-derived CDR1 and CDR2 are LGHNT and FRNRAP. The CDR3 totals 14 residues. CDR3 DNA: TGTGCTAGTGGTTCAGGCATCCTCCCCTACGAGCAGTACTTC. Translating gives CASGSGILPYEQYF.

This clone has only a few counts. The V call is TRBV7-2, the J call TRBJ2-3; TRBD1 matches at 7 bases. The CDR3 is 13 amino acids. From germline, CDR1 is SGHTA and CDR2 FQGNSA. V lost 8 bases, J lost 5 bases, and 7 bases stayed unmatched. The CDR3: CASGDRARDTQYF. DNA of the CDR3: TGTGCCAGCGGAGACAGGGCAAGAGATACGCAGTATTTT. Looking up the rest from reference TRBV7-2 and TRBJ2-3 gives the full variable domain: GAGVSQSPSNKVTEKGKDVELRCDPISGHTALYWYRQSLGQGLEFLIYFQGNSAPDKSGLPSDRFSAERTGGSVSTLTIQRTQQEDSAVYLCASGDRARDTQYFGPGTRLTVL.

V is TRBV5-1 and J is TRBJ2-7; D possibly corresponds to TRBD1 (6 bases). Per germline, CDR1 SGHRS and CDR2 YFSETQ. CDR3 length: 16 amino acids. Trimming took 4 bases from V and 1 from J, leaving 18 bases between them. The CDR3, as DNA: TGCGCCAGCAGCCAGGGGCTCAACCATAATTCCTACGAGCAGTACTTC. Protein: CASSQGLNHNSYEQYF.

CDR3 sequence (DNA): TGTGCCTGGATGGATCAGGGGCGAGCGGTATATGGCTACACCTTC. As protein: CAWMDQGRAVYGYTF. This chain uses TRBV30 with TRBJ1-2, with D perhaps matching TRBD1 (6 bases). CDR1 is GTSNPN and CDR2 is SVGIG in the germline V gene (reference sequence). The CDR3 has 15 amino acids. With 4 bases removed from V and 5 bases from J, the gap between germline ends came to 20 bases.

This clone ranks as medium-sized. This sequence joins TRBV6-1 and TRBJ1-1; the D gene is possibly TRBD1 (6 bases). The CDR3 is made up of 13 amino acids. V was trimmed by 7 bases and J by 1 base, leaving 10 bases between them. Germline V gene data show CDR1 as MNHNS and CDR2 as SASEGT. The CDR3 region is CASTMDRNTEAFF. CDR3 bases: TGTGCCAGCACCATGGACAGGAACACTGAAGCTTTCTTT.

The chain employs TRBV14 and TRBJ2-1, with D tentatively TRBD2 (6 bases). The CDR3 extends over 15 amino acids. The V and J ends lost 6 bases and 2 bases respectively, with 14 bases between them. Germline V gives CDR1 SGHDN, CDR2 FVKESK. The CDR3 is CASRPSGFPYNEQFF. In DNA form, the CDR3 reads TGTGCCAGCAGACCGAGCGGGTTCCCCTACAATGAGCAGTTCTTC.

The V and J genes are TRBV7-2 and TRBJ2-1; TRBD1 aligns across 9 bases. Germline assignment: CDR1 SGHTA and CDR2 FQGNSA. Trimming cost V 5 bases and J 4 bases; bases outside gene matches: 9. The CDR3 is 16 amino acids. The CDR3 here is CASSLQGTGLYNEQFF. The CDR3 nucleotides are TGTGCCAGCAGCCTACAGGGGACAGGGCTGTACAATGAGCAGTTCTTC.

This clone showed up just once. The V call is TRBV6-5, the J call TRBJ2-7; maybe TRBD2 (5 bases). Germline CDR1 and CDR2: MNHEY and SVGAGI. The CDR3 contains 15 residues. V lost 6 bases and J 2 bases, leaving 17 bases between the germline ends. CDR3 region: CASRDSPGNAYEQYF. CDR3 DNA sequence: TGTGCCAGCAGGGACTCGCCGGGCAATGCCTACGAGCAGTACTTC.

The chain has TRBV19 and TRBJ1-2, with TRBD1 as a possible D gene (5 bases). V was cut by 2 bases and J by 0 bases, with 7 bases left in between. This CDR3 spans 14 amino acids. Looked up from germline, CDR1 is LNHDA and CDR2 is SQIVND (reference sequence). For the CDR3, the DNA is TGTGCCAGTAGTATACAGGGTACTAACTATGGCTACACCTTC. This sequence encodes CASSIQGTNYGYTF. Combining the CDR3 with reference TRBV19 and TRBJ1-2 gives the whole variable domain DGGITQSPKYLFRKEGQNVTLSCEQNLNHDAMYWYRQDPGQGLRLIYYSQIVNDFQKGDIAEGYSVSREKKESFPLTVTSAQKNPTAFYLCASSIQGTNYGYTFGSGTRLTVV.

The V gene is TRBV7-2, the J gene TRBJ2-5; 10 nucleotides match TRBD2. The V and J ends lost 5 bases and 1 base, in that order; junction bases with no gene match: 10. Germline V gene data show CDR1 as SGHTA and CDR2 as FQGNSA. CDR3 size: 17 residues. The CDR3, as DNA: TGTGCCAGCAGCCTTGAACTAGCGGGGTACTCCCAAGAGACCCAGTACTTC. This translates into CASSLELAGYSQETQYF.

This chain connects TRBV4-2 to TRBJ1-5; D gene uncertain. This CDR3 has 13 residues. Between the trimmed V and J ends, which lost 1 base and 9 bases, there was a span of 10 bases. CDR1 and CDR2 from the germline V gene are LGHNA and YNFKEQ. The CDR3 protein is CASSQGSGGPQHF. The CDR3 coding sequence is TGTGCCAGCAGCCAAGGATCAGGAGGGCCCCAGCATTTT.